The 23 T cell receptor beta chains in this list originate from one sample, sequenced in a study of blood T cells in healthy people across ages. A J-beta primer mix and a sample-barcoded 5' primer were used in a second PCR of roughly 6 to 11 cycles. Each CDR3 protein is one row after TCRdb ran MiXCR on the 5' RACE reads. The sample includes 1.8 million or so distinct CDR3 sequences, around 42% of them seen just once. The material sequenced was blood. Receptor source: a human donor in good health.

The chain carries TRBV27 and TRBJ1-1; no clear D. The CDR3 contains 16 residues. V was clipped by 3 bases and J by 0 bases, with 14 bases between them. The V gene's germline CDR1 is MNHEY and CDR2 SMNVEV (reference sequence). The chain's CDR3 is CASSFRPYGMNTEAFF. For the CDR3, the DNA is TGTGCCAGCAGTTTCCGGCCCTATGGCATGAACACTGAAGCTTTCTTT.

V gene TRBV7-9 combines with J gene TRBJ2-7, with 11 bases fitting TRBD1. V lost 5 bases to trimming and J lost 4 bases; unmatched junction nucleotides: 10. The CDR3 contains 16 residues. Looked up from germline, CDR1 is SEHNR and CDR2 is FQNEAQ (reference sequence). The chain's CDR3 is CASSLGQGGIVYEQYF. The CDR3 bases are TGTGCCAGCAGCCTGGGACAGGGGGGCATTGTGTACGAGCAGTACTTC.

The chain links TRBV28 to TRBJ2-1; possibly TRBD2 for D (5 bases). The CDR3 runs 14 residues. In germline, CDR1 is MDHEN, CDR2 SYDVKM. Trimming took off 8 bases at V and 5 bases at J, with 16 bases between the two ends. In nucleotides, the CDR3 is TGTGCCAGCCGACGGTTGACCGGGGACAATGAGCAGTTCTTC. This translates into CASRRLTGDNEQFF.

This chain joins TRBV28 and TRBJ2-7; maybe TRBD1 (5 bases). Germline V gives CDR1 MDHEN, CDR2 SYDVKM. V was cut by 7 bases and J by 2 bases, with 15 bases left in between. The CDR3 has 14 residues. In DNA, the CDR3 is TGTGCCAGCAACACCGACAGATTCACCTACGAGCAGTACTTC. Its translation: CASNTDRFTYEQYF.

The CDR3 loop is CASSLSSGTGLSPLHF. The DNA for the CDR3 is TGTGCCAGCAGTTTATCCTCCGGGACAGGGCTCTCACCCCTCCACTTT. V is TRBV28 and J is TRBJ1-6; 9 nucleotides line up with TRBD1. The germline V gene has CDR1 MDHEN and CDR2 SYDVKM. The V and J ends lost 1 base and 10 bases, in that order; junction bases with no gene match: 8. The CDR3 has 16 residues.

The chain has TRBV12-3 or TRBV12-4 and TRBJ1-1, with 10 nucleotides matching TRBD1. There are 15 residues in the CDR3. Trimming removed 5 bases from V and 1 base from J; junction bases left unmatched: 4. In DNA form, the CDR3 reads TGTGCCAGCAGTCTCCGGGACAGGGGGAACACTGAAGCTTTCTTT. The encoded protein is CASSLRDRGNTEAFF.

This clonotype has more than one count but fewer than ten. This rearrangement joins TRBV27 to TRBJ2-7, with D unclear. V dropped 3 bases and J dropped 2 bases, with 8 bases sitting between them. The CDR3 spans 13 residues. CDR1 is MNHEY and CDR2 is SMNVEV in the germline V gene (reference sequence). The DNA of the CDR3 is TGTGCCAGCAGTTTTCAGTTTCCCTACGAGCAGTACTTC. Encoded protein: CASSFQFPYEQYF.

This clonotype has just a few counts. The chain combines TRBV6-5 with TRBJ2-1, with D possibly being TRBD1 or TRBD2 (6 bases each). Trimming removed 8 bases from V and 7 bases from J, with 18 bases in between. The CDR3 has 14 amino acids. CDR1 and CDR2 (germline): MNHEY, SVGAGI. This chain's CDR3 is CASFRGGPQNEQFF. The DNA for the CDR3 is TGTGCCAGCTTTCGAGGGGGGCCTCAGAATGAGCAGTTCTTC.

The chain combines TRBV19 with TRBJ1-4; D unresolved. The V end was cut by 0 bases, the J end by 8 bases, with 13 bases between. Germline V gene sequence: CDR1 LNHDA, CDR2 SQIVND (reference sequence). This CDR3 spans 15 amino acids. CDR3: CASSIEWGLGEKLFF. The CDR3 DNA sequence: TGTGCCAGTAGTATAGAGTGGGGTTTAGGCGAAAAACTGTTTTTT.

The chain has TRBV12-3 or TRBV12-4 and TRBJ2-5; 10 bases are a match to TRBD2. The CDR3 contains 17 residues. Trimming took 5 bases from V and 5 from J; bases not matched to a gene: 14. The CDR3 is CASSPPAGGLIGETQYF. The CDR3 DNA follows: TGTGCCAGCAGTCCCCCAGCGGGGGGGCTTATAGGGGAGACCCAGTACTTC.

This clonotype has a handful of counts. The J gene is TRBJ2-3, the V gene TRBV24-1; D not certain. From germline, CDR1 is KGHDR and CDR2 SFDVKD. Trimming took off 10 bases at V and 0 bases at J, with 13 bases between the two ends. The CDR3 consists of 14 residues. CDR3 residues: CATSGEPSTDTQYF. The CDR3 region has the DNA TGTGCCACGTCAGGCGAACCAAGCACAGATACGCAGTATTTT.

The V gene is TRBV2, the J gene TRBJ2-1; tentatively, D is TRBD2 (6 bases). TRBJ2-7 matches the DNA end more closely, so the J call is doubtful. CDR1 is SNHLY, CDR2 FYNNEI, per germline. The CDR3 is made up of 18 amino acids. The CDR3 DNA sequence: TGTGCCAGCAGTAAACGGGGACGGGGTCTTCAGGACTACAATGAGCAGTACTTC. It yields the protein CASSKRGRGLQDYNEQYF.

The chain carries TRBV6-2 or TRBV6-3 and TRBJ2-5; no clear D gene. The V gene's germline CDR1 is MNHEY and CDR2 SVGEGT. The CDR3 runs 15 residues. V lost 4 bases, J lost 5 bases, and 17 bases lay in between. For the CDR3, the DNA is TGTGCCAGCAGTTCCGTCCGGGCCAGAATGGAGACCCAGTACTTC. Translation gives CASSSVRARMETQYF.

The chain carries TRBV24-1 and TRBJ2-3, with TRBD2 matching 7 bases. CDR3 length: 17 amino acids. Trimming removed 4 bases from V and 0 bases from J; junction bases left unmatched: 9. Looked up from germline, CDR1 is KGHDR and CDR2 is SFDVKD. CDR3 sequence reads: CATSDQSGTPSTDTQYF. CDR3 DNA sequence: TGTGCCACCAGTGACCAGAGCGGGACTCCTAGCACAGATACGCAGTATTTT.

The chain links TRBV3-1 to TRBJ2-5; weak D call: TRBD2 (5 bases). Germline-derived CDR1 and CDR2 are LGHDT and YNNKEL (reference sequence). The CDR3 has 16 residues. V was cut by 4 bases and J by 5 bases, with 20 bases left in between. As DNA, the CDR3 is TGTGCCAGCAGCCCAACCGGGGATCGGGTCGCGGAGACCCAGTACTTC. Translating gives CASSPTGDRVAETQYF.

This clonotype came up once. The chain combines TRBV7-2 with TRBJ2-2; D gene ambiguous. Trimming took off 6 bases at V and 2 bases at J, with 13 bases between the two ends. This CDR3 has 15 amino acids. Germline values: CDR1 SGHTA, CDR2 FQGNSA. CDR3 DNA: TGTGCCAGCAGTGGCATGGCCTTTAACACCGGGGAGCTGTTTTTT. It is translated as CASSGMAFNTGELFF.

This chain uses TRBV20-1 with TRBJ1-2; the D is unclear. The CDR3 is 15 amino acids. The germline V gene encodes CDR1 DFQATT and CDR2 SNEGSKA (reference sequence). Trimming left V 3 bases short and J 0 bases short, with 14 bases between. The DNA of the CDR3 is TGCAGTGCTAGTACGACTGATAGAACTAACTATGGCTACACCTTC. As protein: CSASTTDRTNYGYTF.

The genes are TRBV5-1 and TRBJ1-1, with 9 positions matching TRBD1. The V gene end was trimmed by 4 bases and the J gene end by 1 base; junction bases not matched to a gene: 8. CDR1 and CDR2 (germline): SGHRS, YFSETQ. This CDR3 is 16 amino acids long. The CDR3 sequence is CASSRLGQGANTEAFF. The CDR3 DNA reads TGCGCCAGCAGCCGGTTGGGACAGGGTGCGAACACTGAAGCTTTCTTT.

There are a few counts of this clonotype. The J gene is TRBJ2-3, the V gene TRBV5-1; the D gene is possibly TRBD2 (6 bases). Germline-derived CDR1 and CDR2 are SGHRS and YFSETQ. Trimming took 3 bases from V and 0 from J, leaving 17 bases between them. The CDR3 is 17 residues long. In DNA, the CDR3 is TGCGCCAGCAGCTGGGGACTGGCGGGCCTAAGCACAGATACGCAGTATTTT. Protein product: CASSWGLAGLSTDTQYF. Drawing the rest from reference TRBV5-1 and TRBJ2-3, the complete variable domain is KAGVTQTPRYLIKTRGQQVTLSCSPISGHRSVSWYQQTPGQGLQFLFEYFSETQRNKGNFPGRFSGRQFSNSRSEMNVSTLELGDSALYLCASSWGLAGLSTDTQYFGPGTRLTVL.

This chain uses TRBV9 with TRBJ2-7; 7 nucleotides match TRBD2. The length of the CDR3 is 18 residues. Germline-derived CDR1 and CDR2 are SGDLS and YYNGEE. After removal of 0 bases from V and 0 bases from J, the junction contained 12 bases not matched to a gene. CDR3 region: CASSVATREGPGSYEQYF. The CDR3 DNA reads as TGTGCCAGCAGCGTAGCTACAAGGGAGGGACCCGGCTCCTACGAGCAGTACTTC.

Comments on this clonotype: At one boundary the junction diverges from the germline segment, which might be a read error. J is TRBJ2-1 and V is TRBV7-7; D assignment may be TRBD1 or TRBD2 (5 bases each). Per the germline V gene, CDR1 is SSHAT and CDR2 is FNYEAQ (reference sequence). The CDR3 covers 13 residues. This chain's CDR3 is CASSFDPGSRQFF. As DNA, the CDR3 is TGTGCTAGCAGCTTTGATCCAGGGAGTCGGCAGTTCTTC.

In the case of this clonotype: This is likely a read error, given that the CDR3 carries no conserved phenylalanine or tryptophan at its end. The gene calls are TRBV20-1 and TRBJ2-7; D may be TRBD2 (7 bases). The length of the CDR3 is 13 residues. Germline assignment: CDR1 DFQATT and CDR2 SNEGSKA (reference sequence). Trimming stripped 6 bases from V and 4 bases from J, with 16 bases between. CDR3 residues: CSAVTRGPYEQYL. Here the CDR3 DNA reads TGCAGTGCGGTGACGCGGGGGCCTTACGAGCAGTACTTA.

Only one count was recorded for this clonotype. The rearrangement links TRBV29-1 to TRBJ2-7, with D uncertain. V was pared by 1 base and J by 7 bases, with 8 bases between. The CDR3 sequence is 11 residues long. Looked up from germline, CDR1 is SQVTM and CDR2 is ANQGSEA. In DNA form, the CDR3 reads TGCAGCGTTGAAGGGTACGGGGAGCAGTACTTC. Protein product: CSVEGYGEQYF.